These T cell receptor beta chains were read from a single sample in a study. TCRdb re-derived calls from the 5' RACE reads in MiXCR, one entry per CDR3 protein. The sample holds more than 7,500 distinct CDR3 sequences; 14% are singletons and the top ten take 3.3%. Sample: Tregs sorted from blood. The receptor source for this set is a female donor with breast cancer. CDR3s include the opening cysteine and the closing phenylalanine or tryptophan.

j_call v_call cdr3_aa
TRBJ2-2 TRBV7-3 CASSLWSGDTGELFF
TRBJ2-1 TRBV7-3 CASSSLVGGNEQFF
TRBJ2-3 TRBV12-5 CARGSSYGTRGTDTQYF
TRBJ2-5 TRBV7-9 CAAQRAQETQYF
TRBJ1-1 TRBV7-8 CASSLVQVGTEAFF
TRBJ1-2 TRBV30 CAWRVRGRDYGYTF
TRBJ2-2 TRBV5-1 CASSLNRHTGELFF
TRBJ2-1 TRBV19 CASSISYTYNEQFF
TRBJ1-1 TRBV7-2 CASSLQGGRTEAFF
TRBJ2-3 TRBV28 CAISRDPSTDTQYF
TRBJ1-3 TRBV9 CASSVQGTSGNTIYF
TRBJ2-7 TRBV2 CASSAQSPGLSYEQYF
TRBJ2-1 TRBV5-1 CASSLRGLSTYNEQFF
TRBJ1-2 TRBV5-1 CASSLEQGIGYTF
TRBJ2-1 TRBV6-2/TRBV6-3 CASSYSTSGISYNEQFF
TRBJ2-3 TRBV12-3/TRBV12-4 CASTRSGTSTDTQYF
TRBJ2-5 TRBV10-2 CASRSRGETQYF
TRBJ1-2 TRBV16 CASSPDRYYGYTF
TRBJ2-7 TRBV24-1 CATSDVAGGPDEQYF
TRBJ2-7 TRBV7-2 CASQEGGLSYEQYF
TRBJ2-5 TRBV29-1 CSVPTTGWMETQYF
TRBJ1-5 TRBV20-1 CSATDRWDQPQHF
TRBJ1-2 TRBV15 CATSRDREGALRYGYTF
TRBJ2-7 TRBV29-1 CSVVRVQDEQYF
TRBJ2-2 TRBV4-1 CASSQRIGSGELFF
TRBJ2-7 TRBV7-9 CASSHPGQGGGEQYF
TRBJ2-3 TRBV10-2 CASTGTSVTDTQYF
TRBJ2-5 TRBV6-2/TRBV6-3 CASSYRRASGPGGGDF
TRBJ2-5 TRBV11-3 CASSFRTGSSQETQLF
TRBJ1-1 TRBV18 CASSPRGKAGLNTEAFF
TRBJ2-1 TRBV4-1 CASSRRGPLAGVSSYNEQFF
TRBJ2-7 TRBV29-1 CSVEGLAGTEYF
TRBJ2-2 TRBV5-1 CASSLAIAGGIGELFF
TRBJ2-5 TRBV5-1 CASSLFGEETQYF
TRBJ2-1 TRBV24-1 CATSPTGQGLNEQFF
TRBJ2-3 TRBV6-1 CARRDQGGPADTQYF
TRBJ1-1 TRBV5-1 CASSLDGGNTEAFF
TRBJ2-6 TRBV7-8 CASSLPRVFNPGANVLTF
TRBJ2-2 TRBV5-1 CASSLGWTSTGELFF
TRBJ2-7 TRBV5-1 CASSSQGFLFEQYF
TRBJ2-7 TRBV5-1 CASSLTGGYEQYF
TRBJ2-1 TRBV5-1 CASSPDTASNEQFF
TRBJ2-6 TRBV12-3/TRBV12-4 CASRGSGGSGANVLTF
TRBJ2-3 TRBV20-1 CSARDRTSRGTDTQYF
TRBJ1-1 TRBV7-2 CASAGQGIPEAFF
TRBJ2-7 TRBV7-2 CASSLGLVEQYF
TRBJ2-1 TRBV12-3/TRBV12-4 CASRTGSSYNEQFF
TRBJ1-1 TRBV6-1 CASSLGTESHTEAFF
TRBJ2-2 TRBV5-4 CASSLGTSGELFF